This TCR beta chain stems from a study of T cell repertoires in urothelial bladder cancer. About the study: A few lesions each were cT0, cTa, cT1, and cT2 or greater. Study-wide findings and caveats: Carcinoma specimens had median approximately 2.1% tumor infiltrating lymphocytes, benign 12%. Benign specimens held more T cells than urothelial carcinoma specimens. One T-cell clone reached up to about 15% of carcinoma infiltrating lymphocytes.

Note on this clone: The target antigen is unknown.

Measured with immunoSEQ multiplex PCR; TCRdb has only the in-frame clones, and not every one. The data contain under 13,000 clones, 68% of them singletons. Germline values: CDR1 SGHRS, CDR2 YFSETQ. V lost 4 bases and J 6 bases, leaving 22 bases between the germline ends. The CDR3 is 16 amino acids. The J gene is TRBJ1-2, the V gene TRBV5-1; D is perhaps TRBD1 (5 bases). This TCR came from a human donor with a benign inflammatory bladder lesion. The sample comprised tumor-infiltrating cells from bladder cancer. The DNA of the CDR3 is TGCGCCAGCAGCCCACGTACCGGGGCTGATCCTAATGGCTACACCTTC. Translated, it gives CASSPRTGADPNGYTF. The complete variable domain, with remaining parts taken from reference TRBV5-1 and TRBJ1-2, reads KAGVTQTPRYLIKTRGQQVTLSCSPISGHRSVSWYQQTPGQGLQFLFEYFSETQRNKGNFPGRFSGRQFSNSRSEMNVSTLELGDSALYLCASSPRTGADPNGYTFGSGTRLTVV.